Here is one TCR beta chain with its context. Its target is not known. These data originate in a study of cytomegalovirus exposure and HLA in healthy donors. Whole-study findings and limits: Associated with cytomegalovirus, according to the listing, were some 180 TCR beta chains. In a later analysis, productive TCRs from donors in an Asian-associated ancestry cluster reportedly carried fewer N-insertions than the cohort mean.

PCR involved 60 Vbeta and 13 Jbeta primers. The assay was immunoSEQ multiplex PCR, and TCRdb's table has in-frame clones only and misses some. The sample has 150,000 to 170,000 clones, 65% to 80% seen once. Trimming took off 5 bases at V and 5 bases at J, with 13 bases between the two ends. CDR1 and CDR2 (germline): MNHEY, SVGAGI. The CDR3 has 14 amino acids. The receptor comes from a woman aged 35 to 49 in good health and CMV-seronegative. The chain carries TRBV6-5 and TRBJ1-5; D is possibly TRBD1 (5 bases). The specimen was PBMCs. CDR3 protein: CASSSPGLDQPQHF. For the CDR3, the DNA is TGTGCCAGCAGTAGCCCGGGACTTGATCAGCCCCAGCATTTT.